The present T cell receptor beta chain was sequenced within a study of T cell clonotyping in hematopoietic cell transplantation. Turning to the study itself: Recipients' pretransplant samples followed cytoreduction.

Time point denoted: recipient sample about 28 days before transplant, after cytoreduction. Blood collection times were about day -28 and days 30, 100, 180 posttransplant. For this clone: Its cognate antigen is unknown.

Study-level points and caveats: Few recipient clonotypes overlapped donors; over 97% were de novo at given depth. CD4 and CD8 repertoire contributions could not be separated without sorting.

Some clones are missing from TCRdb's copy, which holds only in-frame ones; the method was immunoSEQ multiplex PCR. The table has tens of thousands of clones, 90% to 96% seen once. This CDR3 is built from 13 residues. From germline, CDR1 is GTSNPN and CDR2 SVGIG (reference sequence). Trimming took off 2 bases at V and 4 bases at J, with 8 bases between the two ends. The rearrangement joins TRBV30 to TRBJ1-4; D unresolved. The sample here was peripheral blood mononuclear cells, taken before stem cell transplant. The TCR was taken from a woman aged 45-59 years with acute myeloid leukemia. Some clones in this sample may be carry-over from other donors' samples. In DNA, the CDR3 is TGTGCCTGGAGTATCGCTTTTAATGAAAAACTGTTTTTT. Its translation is CAWSIAFNEKLFF.